The 8 T cell receptor beta chains below come from one sample, sequenced in a study of CD8 T cells in Susac syndrome. After extraction with the RNeasy kit, 0.5 to 1 ug of the RNA was reverse transcribed using random hexamers. TCRdb re-called the immunoSEQ multiplex PCR reads with MiXCR, one entry per CDR3 protein. The table includes around 130,000 distinct CDR3 sequences, 94% detected once. The sample consisted of CD4+ T cells from PBMCs. The receptors come from a human donor in good health.

J is TRBJ2-1 and V is TRBV6-6, with TRBD2 identical over 11 bases. This CDR3 region has 16 residues. CDR1 is MNHNY, CDR2 SVGAGI, per germline (reference sequence). The J segment lost 3 bases and the V segment lost 4 bases, leaving 5 bases of the junction unmatched. The DNA of the CDR3 is TGTGCCAGCAGTTCGGGACTAGCGGAGATCTACAATGAGCAGTTCTTC. Its translation is CASSSGLAEIYNEQFF.

The chain carries TRBV11-2 and TRBJ2-5; TRBD2 might be the D (6 bases). This CDR3 has 14 residues. Germline V gene sequence: CDR1 SGHAT, CDR2 FQNNGV. Deletions cut 3 bases from V and 2 bases from J, with 10 bases between. The chain's CDR3 is CASSLSLAQETQYF. The CDR3 DNA sequence: TGTGCCAGCAGCTTGAGTCTAGCGCAAGAGACCCAGTACTTC.

The V gene is TRBV2, the J gene TRBJ1-5; D gene ambiguous. CDR3 length equals 15 residues. Trimming took 4 bases from V and 2 from J, leaving 12 bases between them. Germline V gene sequence: CDR1 SNHLY, CDR2 FYNNEI. The CDR3 DNA sequence: TGTGCCAGCAGTGCCGGGTCCCAGGGCAATCAGCCCCAGCATTTT. Its protein product is CASSAGSQGNQPQHF.

This sequence joins TRBV6-6 and TRBJ2-5, with D uncertain. This CDR3 is built from 12 residues. The germline V gene has CDR1 MNHNY and CDR2 SVGAGI (reference sequence). V was trimmed by 0 bases and J by 9 bases, leaving 8 bases between them. The CDR3 reads CASSYSSKAQYF. The CDR3 DNA reads as TGTGCCAGCAGTTACTCCAGCAAGGCCCAGTACTTC.

The gene calls are TRBV20-1 and TRBJ2-7; D might be TRBD1 (6 bases). V was cut by 6 bases and J by 6 bases, with 18 bases left in between. Germline V lookup: CDR1 DFQATT, CDR2 SNEGSKA (reference sequence). The CDR3 consists of 13 residues. In DNA, the CDR3 is TGCAGTGCCCCCGGGACACAGGCGGGCGAGCAGTACTTC. This sequence encodes CSAPGTQAGEQYF.

The genes are TRBV20-1 and TRBJ2-1; D call uncertain. V was pared by 2 bases and J by 0 bases, with 14 bases between. The CDR3 has 16 amino acids. Germline-derived CDR1 and CDR2 are DFQATT and SNEGSKA (reference sequence). CDR3 bases: TGCAGTGCTAGAATCTTGAGCGCCTTCTCCTACAATGAGCAGTTCTTC. It codes for CSARILSAFSYNEQFF.

The chain recombines TRBV28 with TRBJ1-6; TRBD1 aligns across 7 bases. Germline V lookup: CDR1 MDHEN, CDR2 SYDVKM. Losses at the gene ends were 4 bases for V and 9 bases for J; bases not matched to a gene: 12. The CDR3 spans 16 residues. The CDR3, as DNA: TGTGCCAGCAGTTCCCGACTCAGGGGGAAGCGTTCACCCCTCCACTTT. Protein: CASSSRLRGKRSPLHF.

This chain uses TRBV18 with TRBJ1-4; D is undetermined. The CDR3 sequence is 14 residues long. Germline V lookup: CDR1 KGHSH, CDR2 LQKENI. V was clipped by 3 bases and J by 0 bases, with 5 bases between them. Here the CDR3 reads CASSPFATNEKLFF. The DNA for the CDR3 is TGTGCCAGCTCACCGTTTGCAACTAATGAAAAACTGTTTTTT. Variable domain in full (rest from reference TRBV18 and TRBJ1-4): NAGVMQNPRHLVRRRGQEARLRCSPMKGHSHVYWYRQLPEEGLKFMVYLQKENIIDESGMPKERFSAEFPKEGPSILRIQQVVRGDSAAYFCASSPFATNEKLFFGSGTQLSVL.